The 27 T cell receptor beta chains presented below share a single source sample, sequenced in a study of shared clonotypes between healthy human individuals. The table came from immunoSEQ multiplex PCR; TCRdb's copy has only in-frame clones and leaves some out. The top ten hold more than 0.45% of the sample, which has roughly 1,000,000 clones, around 82% seen once. Sequences were obtained from memory CD4+ T cells from PBMCs. Regarding subset: CD45RA-negative fraction. These receptors all stem from a man aged 18 to 29 in good health. Some clones in this sample may be carry-over from other donors' samples.

For the CDR3, the DNA is TGTGCCAGCAGCTTCTCCTTCGGTCCTCAGGCTGAAGCTTTCTTT. Its protein is CASSFSFGPQAEAFF. The V gene is TRBV11-3, the J gene TRBJ1-1; D unclear. Germline-derived CDR1 and CDR2 are SGHNT and YENEEA. The ends were cut back, 3 bases at V and 6 bases at J, with 17 bases in the middle. CDR3 length equals 15 residues.

The chain's CDR3 is CASSEILAFGGELFF. The CDR3 nucleotides are TGTGCCAGCAGTGAAATACTAGCTTTTGGCGGGGAGCTGTTTTTT. The gene calls are TRBV2 and TRBJ2-2, with D maybe TRBD2 (6 bases). From germline, CDR1 is SNHLY and CDR2 FYNNEI. The V end was cut by 2 bases, the J end by 7 bases, with 14 bases between. This CDR3 is built from 15 residues. Full variable domain (remainder filled in from reference TRBV2 and TRBJ2-2): EPEVTQTPSHQVTQMGQEVILRCVPISNHLYFYWYRQILGQKVEFLVSFYNNEISEKSEIFDDQFSVERPDGSNFTLKIRSTKLEDSAMYFCASSEILAFGGELFFGEGSRLTVL.

The chain couples TRBV2 to TRBJ1-2, with D uncertain. Trimming stripped 8 bases from V and 4 bases from J, with 11 bases between. The CDR3 has 12 amino acids. Germline V gene data show CDR1 as SNHLY and CDR2 as FYNNEI. The CDR3: CASGKESYGYTF. The CDR3 DNA reads as TGTGCCAGCGGGAAGGAGTCCTATGGCTACACCTTC.

This clone is a singleton in its sample. The V gene is TRBV5-1, the J gene TRBJ2-1; no firm D call. Germline-derived CDR1 and CDR2 are SGHRS and YFSETQ. Trimming took off 4 bases at V and 5 bases at J, with 10 bases between the two ends. The CDR3 contains 13 residues. This CDR3 is CASSTLTNNEQFF. In DNA, the CDR3 is TGCGCCAGCAGCACGTTAACCAACAATGAGCAGTTCTTC.

Concerning this clone: An end of the junction does not agree with germline; a read error may underlie this. Other DNA sequences in this sample translate to the same CDR3. The chain couples TRBV5-1 to TRBJ2-5; 7 nucleotides align to TRBD1. This CDR3 is 14 amino acids long. CDR1 is SGHRS and CDR2 is YFSETQ in the germline V gene. The CDR3, as DNA: TGCGCCAGTAGCTTGACAGGGCCAGGGGAGACCCAGTACTTC. This codes for CASSLTGPGETQYF.

A few counts support this clone. V and J are TRBV28 and TRBJ1-1; D may be TRBD1 (5 bases). The V gene's germline CDR1 is MDHEN and CDR2 SYDVKM. With 10 bases removed from V and 1 base from J, the gap between germline ends came to 13 bases. This CDR3 comprises 13 residues. CDR3 in DNA: TGTGCCATCCGCGGTCAGGGGAACACTGAAGCTTTCTTT. Translation: CAIRGQGNTEAFF.

The chain carries TRBV4-1 and TRBJ1-3; TRBD1 might be the D (6 bases). Trimming shortened V by 4 bases and J by 0 bases, and 10 bases separated the two germline ends. Germline CDR1 MGHRA, CDR2 YSYEKL. CDR3 length: 15 amino acids. CDR3 sequence (DNA): TGCGCCAGCAGCCGACAGGTACACTCTGGAAACACCATATATTTT. Its translation is CASSRQVHSGNTIYF.

This chain uses TRBV5-5 with TRBJ2-5; D call uncertain. The CDR3 is 12 amino acids. Trimming removed 4 bases from V and 5 bases from J, with 9 bases in between. Germline CDR1 and CDR2: SGHKS and YYEKEE (reference sequence). The CDR3 region is CASSAPLETQYF. In DNA, the CDR3 is TGTGCCAGCAGCGCCCCATTGGAGACCCAGTACTTC.

On this clone: This specimen includes other DNA sequences encoding the same CDR3. This chain uses TRBV7-9 with TRBJ2-5; TRBD1 matches at 7 bases. CDR1 and CDR2 (germline): SEHNR, FQNEAQ (reference sequence). This CDR3 spans 15 amino acids. V was pared by 3 bases and J by 5 bases, with 9 bases of the junction left unmatched. Here the CDR3 DNA reads TGTGCCAGCAGCTTTTCGACAGGGATGGGGGAGACCCAGTACTTC. Amino acids: CASSFSTGMGETQYF.

This clone was seen just once. The chain has TRBV28 and TRBJ1-1; possibly TRBD1 for D (5 bases). Germline V gene sequence: CDR1 MDHEN, CDR2 SYDVKM. Trimming took off 2 bases at V and 5 bases at J, with 15 bases between the two ends. The length of the CDR3 is 15 residues. Written as DNA, the CDR3 is TGTGCCAGCAGTTTACCCGGGGGAATTGGTACTGAAGCTTTCTTT. It translates to CASSLPGGIGTEAFF.

The chain links TRBV15 to TRBJ1-5, with a tentative D call TRBD1 (5 bases). V gave up 0 bases and J gave up 7 bases, with 13 bases separating them. Germline loops: CDR1 LNHNV, CDR2 YYDKDF (reference sequence). The CDR3 is 15 residues long. In DNA form, the CDR3 reads TGTGCCACCAGCAGAGATATAGGGGTTGGACAGCCCCAGCATTTT. Translating gives CATSRDIGVGQPQHF. Complete variable domain (other parts from reference TRBV15 and TRBJ1-5): DAMVIQNPRYQVTQFGKPVTLSCSQTLNHNVMYWYQQKSSQAPKLLFHYYDKDFNNEADTPDNFQSRRPNTSFCFLDIRSPGLGDTAMYLCATSRDIGVGQPQHFGDGTRLSIL.

J is TRBJ1-2 and V is TRBV5-6, with 8 bases matching TRBD1. This CDR3 has 14 amino acids. Germline V gene lookup returns CDR1 SGHDT and CDR2 YYEEEE. The junction had 6 bases not matched to a gene; V was cut back by 4 bases and J by 4 bases. This CDR3 is CASSTTGTGYGYTF. The CDR3 bases are TGTGCCAGCAGCACGACAGGGACAGGCTATGGCTACACCTTC. The entire variable domain, with the rest obtained from reference TRBV5-6 and TRBJ1-2, is as follows: DAGVTQSPTHLIKTRGQQVTLRCSPKSGHDTVSWYQQALGQGPQFIFQYYEEEERQRGNFPDRFSGHQFPNYSSELNVNALLLGDSALYLCASSTTGTGYGYTFGSGTRLTVV.

The chain employs TRBV10-2 and TRBJ2-7; TRBD2 matches at 7 bases. In germline, CDR1 is WSHSY, CDR2 SAAADI. This CDR3 spans 14 amino acids. The V gene end was trimmed by 6 bases and the J gene end by 5 bases; junction bases not matched to a gene: 10. CDR3: CASSWGGSSNEQYF. In nucleotides, the CDR3 is TGCGCCAGCAGCTGGGGAGGGAGTAGCAACGAGCAGTACTTC.

This clone was detected once. The chain employs TRBV9 and TRBJ2-3; TRBD2 matches 7 bases. The CDR3 runs to 17 residues. Trimming at V came to 7 bases and at J to 1 base, leaving 15 bases not matched to a gene. CDR1 and CDR2 (germline): SGDLS, YYNGEE. This CDR3 reads CASAPPGGNWGTDTQYF. Here the CDR3 DNA reads TGTGCCAGCGCCCCCCCCGGGGGGAATTGGGGCACAGATACGCAGTATTTT.

This chain uses TRBV7-2 with TRBJ2-5; TRBD1 aligns across 9 bases. The V segment lost 5 bases and the J segment 5 bases; nucleotides outside the gene matches: 6. The length of the CDR3 is 14 residues. From germline, CDR1 is SGHTA and CDR2 FQGNSA. Here the CDR3 reads CASSANRGRETQYF. As DNA, the CDR3 is TGTGCCAGCAGCGCCAACAGGGGGCGGGAGACCCAGTACTTC.

The chain is built from TRBV28 and TRBJ1-2, with 7 bases aligning to TRBD1. Germline V gene lookup returns CDR1 MDHEN and CDR2 SYDVKM. This CDR3 has 14 amino acids. With 6 bases clipped from V and 4 bases from J, the junction kept 8 bases outside the gene matches. The CDR3 DNA reads TGTGCCAGCAGCTACAGGGGTCCTCCCTATGGCTACACCTTC. This codes for CASSYRGPPYGYTF.

This chain uses TRBV6-1 with TRBJ1-2; D ambiguous. The CDR3 is 16 residues long. V lost 2 bases and J lost 4, with 17 bases in between. Germline V gives CDR1 MNHNS, CDR2 SASEGT. CDR3 region: CASSEFGDSTAYGYTF. The CDR3, as DNA: TGTGCCAGCAGTGAATTTGGTGACTCCACCGCCTATGGCTACACCTTC.

The chain joins TRBV14 to TRBJ2-3; either TRBD1 or TRBD2 may fit D (6 bases each). Germline V gene data show CDR1 as SGHDN and CDR2 as FVKESK. The CDR3 sequence is 19 residues long. V was clipped by 3 bases and J by 3 bases, with 25 bases between them. The CDR3 here is CASSQPQGLLLMRTDTQYF. DNA for the CDR3: TGTGCCAGCAGCCAGCCACAGGGACTCCTCCTCATGCGGACAGATACGCAGTATTTT.

The V and J genes are TRBV7-9 and TRBJ1-1; 7 bases fit TRBD1. This CDR3 has 16 amino acids. V lost 0 bases, J lost 1 base, and 5 bases stayed unmatched. Looked up from germline, CDR1 is SEHNR and CDR2 is FQNEAQ (reference sequence). For the CDR3, the DNA is TGTGCCAGCAGCTTAGCGAGGACAGGATCGAACACTGAAGCTTTCTTT. It yields the protein CASSLARTGSNTEAFF.

The chain has TRBV5-1 and TRBJ1-3; D is uncertain. Germline V gene data show CDR1 as SGHRS and CDR2 as YFSETQ. The V end was cut by 5 bases, the J end by 0 bases, with 6 bases between. The length of the CDR3 is 13 residues. CDR3 sequence reads: CASRQYSGNTIYF. Written as DNA, the CDR3 is TGCGCCAGCAGACAGTACTCTGGAAACACCATATATTTT.

J is TRBJ2-5 and V is TRBV5-5; D not certain. Germline V gene data show CDR1 as SGHKS and CDR2 as YYEKEE (reference sequence). The CDR3 has 15 amino acids. V shed 2 bases and J shed 5 bases, with 16 bases lying between them. CDR3 sequence: CASSLLAPSGETQYF. As DNA, the CDR3 is TGTGCCAGCAGCTTACTTGCCCCCTCGGGTGAGACCCAGTACTTC. Complete variable domain (other parts from reference TRBV5-5 and TRBJ2-5): DAGVTQSPTHLIKTRGQQVTLRCSPISGHKSVSWYQQVLGQGPQFIFQYYEKEERGRGNFPDRFSARQFPNYSSELNVNALLLGDSALYLCASSLLAPSGETQYFGPGTRLLVL.

The genes are TRBV4-2 and TRBJ2-4; D is ambiguous. This CDR3 contains 15 residues. Trimming left V 0 bases short and J 6 bases short, with 12 bases between. Germline V CDR1 and CDR2: LGHNA, YNFKEQ. CDR3 coding DNA: TGTGCCAGCAGCCAAGATCGTCAGCGTGGAAACATTCAGTACTTC. This encodes CASSQDRQRGNIQYF.

The J gene is TRBJ1-4, the V gene TRBV25-1; D unresolved. The CDR3 sequence is 14 residues long. Germline-derived CDR1 and CDR2 are MGHDK and SYGVNS. With 3 bases removed from V and 8 bases from J, the gap between germline ends came to 13 bases. The CDR3 protein is CASSDPLTGEKLFF. The CDR3 DNA reads as TGTGCCAGCAGTGACCCTTTGACGGGAGAAAAACTGTTTTTT.

The V and J genes are TRBV5-1 and TRBJ2-3, with D maybe TRBD2 (5 bases). CDR1 and CDR2 from the germline V gene are SGHRS and YFSETQ. V was shortened by 0 bases and J by 4 bases, with 12 bases between the two germline ends. There are 15 residues in the CDR3. CDR3 nucleotide sequence: TGCGCCAGCAGCTTGGGTTCTAGCCCGGCAGATACGCAGTATTTT. It specifies CASSLGSSPADTQYF.

The chain combines TRBV19 with TRBJ2-4, with a tentative D call TRBD1 (5 bases). This CDR3 spans 15 amino acids. Germline CDR1 and CDR2: LNHDA and SQIVND (reference sequence). Trimming removed 8 bases at V and 3 bases at J, with 17 bases between. CDR3 sequence: CASSTYEQGKNIQYF. CDR3 in DNA: TGTGCCAGTTCAACGTACGAGCAGGGCAAAAACATTCAGTACTTC.

This chain links TRBV4-2 with TRBJ1-3; D ambiguous. V gave up 5 bases and J gave up 2 bases, with 7 bases separating them. Germline V gene lookup returns CDR1 LGHNA and CDR2 YNFKEQ. The CDR3 has 13 residues. DNA of the CDR3: TGTGCCAGCAGCTCCGGGGCTGGAAACACCATATATTTT. Amino acids: CASSSGAGNTIYF.

This chain joins TRBV2 and TRBJ1-4; a weak D match, TRBD1 (5 bases). Trimming removed 6 bases from V and 2 bases from J, with 13 bases in between. CDR1 SNHLY and CDR2 FYNNEI come from the germline V gene. CDR3 length: 15 residues. Here the CDR3 DNA reads TGTGCCAGCAGACGGGAGGGGACGACTAATGAAAAACTGTTTTTT. It encodes CASRREGTTNEKLFF.